This TCR beta chain stems from a study of T cell changes during pregnancy in multiple sclerosis (dated by TCRdb to the late 2010s). In the study overall: Changes in the T cell repertoire over the course of pregnancy were examined in this study in women with multiple sclerosis.

For CDR1 and CDR2, the germline V gene lists SGHDT and YYEEEE. After removal of 10 bases from V and 0 bases from J, the junction retains 4 bases not matched to a gene. The CDR3 holds 12 amino acids from the cysteine to the phenylalanine. Only the CDR3 region is kept as DNA, spanning 36 bases read in frame from base 1. The library was built by means of the immunoSEQ multiplex PCR assay. Not all clones reach the TCRdb copy of this immuneACCESS table, which keeps in-frame sequences only. Checked studies attribute under half of the gap to unresolved V genes and leave the rest unexplained. For this sample the table gives tens of thousands of clones, of which roughly 90% were detected only once. The ten largest clones take up 1.4% to 1.5% of the sample. As for this clone: Its cognate antigen has yet to be identified. No base qualities exist here, and no much larger clone lies one base off it.

The rearrangement joined TRBV5-6 to TRBJ2-7, and TRBD1 aligns with 7 junction nucleotides. The TCR sequence derives from a female donor in good health, enrolled as a control in a pregnancy study. The specimen comprised peripheral blood, sampled in the first trimester of pregnancy. The CDR3 corresponds to CAQGVSSYEQYF. The nucleotides read TGTGCCCAGGGGGTCAGCTCCTACGAGCAGTACTTC.